This record looks at one T cell receptor (beta chain) sequence and its context. Its antigen is as yet unknown. The data are from a study of T cells in Graves' hyperthyroidism and ophthalmopathy. Points from the study as a whole: The blood repertoire included most of the expanded thyroid clonotypes above 0.001.

Using RNA transcripts as the source, TCR beta CDR3 regions were amplified. RT-PCR in the first round (using the HTBI primer set) targeted the TCR CDR3. One entry per CDR3 protein, called by TCRdb with MiXCR from the multiplex PCR reads. The sample holds approximately 400,000 distinct CDR3 sequences; over 12% are singletons and the top ten take around 27%. The CDR3 runs 18 residues. With V trimmed by 2 bases and J by 3 bases, 11 bases remained unmatched. Germline CDR1 SNHLY, CDR2 FYNNEI. This receptor was obtained from a middle-aged man with Graves' ophthalmopathy. The chain is built from TRBV2 and TRBJ2-3, with 10 bases identical to TRBD2. Sample: blood. The CDR3 DNA follows: TGTGCCAGCAGTGAACCGAAGGTAGCGGGAGGAAATACAGATACGCAGTATTTT. This translates into CASSEPKVAGGNTDTQYF.